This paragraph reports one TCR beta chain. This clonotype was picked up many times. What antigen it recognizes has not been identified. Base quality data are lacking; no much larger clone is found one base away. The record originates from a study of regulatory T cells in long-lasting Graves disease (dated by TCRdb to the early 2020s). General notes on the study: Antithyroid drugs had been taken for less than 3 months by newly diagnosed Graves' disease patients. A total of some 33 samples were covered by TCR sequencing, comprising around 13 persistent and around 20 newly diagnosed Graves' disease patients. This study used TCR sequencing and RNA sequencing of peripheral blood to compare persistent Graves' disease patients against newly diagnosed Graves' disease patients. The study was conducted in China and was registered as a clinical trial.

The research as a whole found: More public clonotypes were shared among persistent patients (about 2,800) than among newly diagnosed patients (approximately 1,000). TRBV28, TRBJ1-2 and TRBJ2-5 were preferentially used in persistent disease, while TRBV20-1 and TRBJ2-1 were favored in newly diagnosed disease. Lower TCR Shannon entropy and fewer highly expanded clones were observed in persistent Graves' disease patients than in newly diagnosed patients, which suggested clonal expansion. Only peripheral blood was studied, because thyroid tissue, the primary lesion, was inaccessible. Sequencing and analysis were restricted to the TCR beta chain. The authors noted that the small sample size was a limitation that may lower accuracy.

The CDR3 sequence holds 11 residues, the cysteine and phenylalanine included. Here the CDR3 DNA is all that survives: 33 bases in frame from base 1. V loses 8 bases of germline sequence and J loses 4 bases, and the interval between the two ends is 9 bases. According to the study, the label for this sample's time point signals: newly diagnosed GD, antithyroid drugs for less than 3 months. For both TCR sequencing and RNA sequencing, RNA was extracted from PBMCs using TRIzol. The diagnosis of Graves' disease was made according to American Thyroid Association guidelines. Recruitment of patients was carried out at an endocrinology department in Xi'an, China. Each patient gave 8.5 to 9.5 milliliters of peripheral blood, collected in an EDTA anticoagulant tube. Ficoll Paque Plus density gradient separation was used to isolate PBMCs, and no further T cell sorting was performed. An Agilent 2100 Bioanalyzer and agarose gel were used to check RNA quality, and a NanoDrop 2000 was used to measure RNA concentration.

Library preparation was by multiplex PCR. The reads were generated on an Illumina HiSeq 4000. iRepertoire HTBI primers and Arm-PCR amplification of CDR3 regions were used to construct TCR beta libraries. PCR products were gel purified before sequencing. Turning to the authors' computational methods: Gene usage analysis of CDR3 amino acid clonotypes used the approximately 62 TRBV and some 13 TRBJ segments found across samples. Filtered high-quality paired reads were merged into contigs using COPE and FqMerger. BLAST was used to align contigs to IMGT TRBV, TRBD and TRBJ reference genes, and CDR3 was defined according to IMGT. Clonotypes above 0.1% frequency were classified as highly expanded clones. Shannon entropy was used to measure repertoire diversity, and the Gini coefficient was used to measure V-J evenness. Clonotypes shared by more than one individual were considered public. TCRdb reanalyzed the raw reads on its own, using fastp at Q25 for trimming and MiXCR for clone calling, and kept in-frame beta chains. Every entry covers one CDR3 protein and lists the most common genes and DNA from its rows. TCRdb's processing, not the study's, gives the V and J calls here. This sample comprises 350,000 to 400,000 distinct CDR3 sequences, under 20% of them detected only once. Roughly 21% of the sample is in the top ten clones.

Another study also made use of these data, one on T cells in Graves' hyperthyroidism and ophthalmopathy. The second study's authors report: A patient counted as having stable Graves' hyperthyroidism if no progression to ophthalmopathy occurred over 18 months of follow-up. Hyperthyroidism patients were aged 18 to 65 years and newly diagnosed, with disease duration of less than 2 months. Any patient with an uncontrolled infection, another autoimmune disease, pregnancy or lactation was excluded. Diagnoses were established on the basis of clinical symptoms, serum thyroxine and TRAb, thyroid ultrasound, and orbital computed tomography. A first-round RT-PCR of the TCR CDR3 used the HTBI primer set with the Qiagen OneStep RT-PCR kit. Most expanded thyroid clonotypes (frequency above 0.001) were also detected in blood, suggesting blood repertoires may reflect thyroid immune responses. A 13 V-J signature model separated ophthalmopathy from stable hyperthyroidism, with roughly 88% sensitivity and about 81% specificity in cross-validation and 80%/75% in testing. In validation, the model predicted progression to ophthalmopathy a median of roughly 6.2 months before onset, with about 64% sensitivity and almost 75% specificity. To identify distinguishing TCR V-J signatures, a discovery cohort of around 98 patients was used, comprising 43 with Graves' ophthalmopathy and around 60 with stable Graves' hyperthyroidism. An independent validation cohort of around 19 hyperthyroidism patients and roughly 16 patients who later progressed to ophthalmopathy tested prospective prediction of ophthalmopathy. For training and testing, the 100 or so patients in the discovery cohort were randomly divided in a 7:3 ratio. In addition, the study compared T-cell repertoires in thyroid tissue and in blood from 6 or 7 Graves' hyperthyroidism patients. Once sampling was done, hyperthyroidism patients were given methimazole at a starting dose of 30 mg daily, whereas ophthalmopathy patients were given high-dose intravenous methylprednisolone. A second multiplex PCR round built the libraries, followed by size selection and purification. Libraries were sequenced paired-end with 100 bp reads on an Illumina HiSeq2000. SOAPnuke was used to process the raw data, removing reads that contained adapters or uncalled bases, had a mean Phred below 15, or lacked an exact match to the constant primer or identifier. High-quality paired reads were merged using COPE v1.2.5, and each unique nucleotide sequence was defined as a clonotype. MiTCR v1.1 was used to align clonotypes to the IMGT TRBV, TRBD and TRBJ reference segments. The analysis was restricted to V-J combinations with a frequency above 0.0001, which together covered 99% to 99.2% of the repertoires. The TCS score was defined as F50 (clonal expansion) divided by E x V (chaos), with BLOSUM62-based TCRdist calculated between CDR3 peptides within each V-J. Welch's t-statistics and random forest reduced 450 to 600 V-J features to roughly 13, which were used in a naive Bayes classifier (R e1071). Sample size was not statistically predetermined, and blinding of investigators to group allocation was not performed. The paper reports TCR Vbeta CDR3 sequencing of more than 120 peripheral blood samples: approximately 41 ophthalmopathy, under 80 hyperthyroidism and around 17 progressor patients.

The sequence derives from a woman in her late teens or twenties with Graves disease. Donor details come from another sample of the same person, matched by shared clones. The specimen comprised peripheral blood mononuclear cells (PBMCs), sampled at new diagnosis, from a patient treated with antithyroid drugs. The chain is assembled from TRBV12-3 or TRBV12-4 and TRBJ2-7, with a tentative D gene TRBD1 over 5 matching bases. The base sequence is TGTGCCAGCGGCAACAGGTACGAGCAGTACTTC. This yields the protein CASGNRYEQYF.